This is a list of T cell receptor beta chains from one sample in a study of blood T cell repertoires in COVID-19. Produced via immunoSEQ multiplex PCR; TCRdb's table is partial and in-frame only. The data hold around 350,000 clones, with approximately 86% observed a single time. The material sequenced was peripheral blood. These receptors were taken from a human donor in a cohort sampled during active COVID-19. CDR3s include the opening cysteine and the closing phenylalanine or tryptophan. The D gene is left open where the match is weak. Rows may omit the clone size; those that give it use once, few, many or a size class.

clone size	D gene	V gene	J gene	CDR3 protein	CDR3 DNA
.	.	TRBV11-2	TRBJ2-3	CASSLVGGSTDTQYF	TGTGCCAGCAGCTTAGTAGGGGGTAGCACAGATACGCAGTATTTT
.	.	TRBV6-5	TRBJ2-2	CASRNYNTGELFF	TGTGCCAGCAGGAACTACAACACCGGGGAGCTGTTTTTT
.	.	TRBV6-1	TRBJ1-5	CASSDLGGIDNQPQHF	TGTGCCAGCAGTGACTTGGGGGGGATAGACAATCAGCCCCAGCATTTT
few	.	TRBV25-1	TRBJ2-7	CASSKQGYEQYF	TGTGCCAGCAGTAAACAGGGCTACGAGCAGTACTTC
.	.	TRBV11-2	TRBJ2-5	CASSVTGSQETQYF	TGTGCCAGCAGCGTTACAGGGTCCCAAGAGACCCAGTACTTC
.	.	TRBV11-2	TRBJ2-4	CASRRVAKNIQYF	TGTGCCAGCCGGCGGGTAGCCAAAAACATTCAGTACTTC
.	.	TRBV11-2	TRBJ2-3	CASSLVTGSADTQYF	TGTGCCAGCAGCTTAGTAACAGGGTCCGCAGATACGCAGTATTTT
.	.	TRBV10-2	TRBJ1-4	CASSLAGEVGKLFF	TGCGCCAGCAGTCTTGCGGGGGAGGTGGGAAAACTGTTTTTT
.	.	TRBV5-6	TRBJ1-5	CASSFGQMAQPQHF	TGTGCCAGCAGCTTTGGACAGATGGCCCAGCCCCAGCATTTT
.	TRBD1	TRBV2	TRBJ1-5	CASSQQGARQPQHF	TGTGCCAGCAGTCAACAGGGGGCAAGGCAGCCCCAGCATTTT
.	TRBD1	TRBV5-1	TRBJ2-5	CASSSLTGGGETQYF	TGCGCCAGCAGTTCCCTAACAGGGGGCGGGGAGACCCAGTACTTC
.	.	TRBV9	TRBJ1-2	CASSVADGYRVGGYTF	TGTGCCAGCAGCGTAGCTGATGGGTACAGGGTAGGAGGCTACACCTTC
once	.	TRBV3-1/TRBV3-2	TRBJ1-1	CASSQPPARRKNTEAFF	TGTGCCAGCAGCCAACCCCCCGCCAGGCGAAAGAACACTGAAGCTTTCTTT
.	TRBD1	TRBV3-1/TRBV3-2	TRBJ1-2	CASSHWGDRGNYFYGYTF	TGTGCCAGCAGCCATTGGGGGGACAGGGGGAATTATTTCTATGGCTACACCTTC
.	TRBD2	TRBV4-2	TRBJ2-1	CASSQASGDINEQFF	TGTGCCAGCAGCCAAGCTAGCGGGGACATCAATGAGCAGTTCTTC